This TCR beta chain was identified during a study of CD8 T cells in Susac syndrome. Across the study: Among the sequenced Susac syndrome patients, five or six had active disease while about eight were in remission.

After extraction with the RNeasy kit, about 0.5 to 1 ug of the RNA was reverse transcribed using random hexamers. Amplification of TCR beta CDR3 across 54 Vbeta and 13 Jbeta was performed with immunoSEQ multiplex PCR. Each CDR3 protein gets one entry after TCRdb re-called the immunoSEQ multiplex PCR reads with MiXCR. The table lists under 150,000 distinct CDR3 sequences, approximately 94% of them singletons. FACS enriched CD8+ TEMRA cells, while bulk CD8+ and CD4+ were negatively isolated. Per the germline V gene, CDR1 is LGHNA and CDR2 is YNFKEQ. V shed 0 bases and J 4 bases; nucleotides not matched to a gene: 9. The length of the CDR3 is 17 residues.

This receptor was identified in a human donor with Susac syndrome. The chain uses TRBV4-2 and TRBJ2-7; 10 bases match TRBD2. The sequenced sample was CD4+ T cells from PBMCs. The CDR3 region has the DNA TGTGCCAGCAGCCAAGAAGGGCCTAGCGGGAGAGTTTACGAGCAGTACTTC. This translates into CASSQEGPSGRVYEQYF.